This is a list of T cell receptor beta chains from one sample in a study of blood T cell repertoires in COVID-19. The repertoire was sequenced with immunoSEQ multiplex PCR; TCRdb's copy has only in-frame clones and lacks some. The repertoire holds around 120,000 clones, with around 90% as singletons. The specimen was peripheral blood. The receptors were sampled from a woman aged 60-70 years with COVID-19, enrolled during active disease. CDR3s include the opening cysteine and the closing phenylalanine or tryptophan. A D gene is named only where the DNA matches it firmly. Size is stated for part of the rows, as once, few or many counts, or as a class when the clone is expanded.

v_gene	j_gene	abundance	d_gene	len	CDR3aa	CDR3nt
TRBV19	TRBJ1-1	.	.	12	CASSLIGVKAFF	TGTGCCAGTAGCTTGATAGGGGTGAAAGCTTTCTTT
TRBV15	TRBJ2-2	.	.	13	CATSSGPTGELFF	TGTGCCACCAGCTCAGGTCCTACCGGGGAGCTGTTTTTT
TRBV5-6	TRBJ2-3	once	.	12	CASSFISVAQYF	TGTGCCAGCAGTTTCATCTCCGTAGCGCAGTATTTT
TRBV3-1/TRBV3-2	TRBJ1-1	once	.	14	CASSRGGENTEAFF	TGTGCCAGCAGCCGAGGGGGGGAGAACACTGAAGCTTTCTTT
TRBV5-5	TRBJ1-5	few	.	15	CASSLRGISGQPQHF	TGTGCCAGCAGCTTGAGGGGGATCTCGGGTCAGCCCCAGCATTTT
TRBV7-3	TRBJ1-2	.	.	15	CASSLRAGTNYGYTF	TGTGCCAGCAGCTTAAGAGCGGGGACTAACTATGGCTACACCTTC
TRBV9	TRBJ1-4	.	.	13	CASSVQANEKLFF	TGTGCCAGCAGCGTGCAGGCTAATGAAAAACTGTTTTTT
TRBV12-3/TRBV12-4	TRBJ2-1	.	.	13	CASSKDRSNEQFF	TGTGCCAGCAGTAAAGACAGGAGCAATGAGCAGTTCTTC
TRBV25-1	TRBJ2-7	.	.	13	CASSDLGTYEQYF	TGTGCCAGCAGTGACCTGGGCACCTACGAGCAGTACTTC
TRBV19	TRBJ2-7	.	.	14	CASSIGGIFYEQYF	TGTGCCAGTAGTATTGGAGGGATTTTCTACGAGCAGTACTTC
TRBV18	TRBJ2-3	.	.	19	CASSPPYLGSEGWTDTQYF	TGTGCCAGCTCACCACCCTACCTAGGTTCCGAAGGTTGGACAGATACGCAGTATTTT
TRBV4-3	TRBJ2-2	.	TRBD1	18	CASSQDLRTGILSGELFF	TGCGCCAGCAGCCAAGATCTAAGGACAGGGATACTCTCCGGGGAGCTGTTTTTT
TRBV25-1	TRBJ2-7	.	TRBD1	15	CASSELDRDGDEQYF	TGTGCCAGCAGTGAATTGGACAGGGACGGCGACGAGCAGTACTTC
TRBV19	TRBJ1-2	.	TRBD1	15	CASTNKATGYYGYTF	TGTGCCAGTACTAATAAGGCGACAGGGTACTATGGCTACACCTTC
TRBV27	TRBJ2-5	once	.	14	CASSFQGGRETQYF	TGTGCCAGCAGTTTCCAGGGGGGCAGGGAGACCCAGTACTTC
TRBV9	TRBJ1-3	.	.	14	CASSVDGAGNTIYF	TGTGCCAGCAGCGTAGACGGGGCTGGAAACACCATATATTTT
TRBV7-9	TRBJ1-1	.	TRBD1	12	CASSRDRGTAFF	TGTGCCAGCAGCCGGGACAGGGGAACAGCTTTCTTT
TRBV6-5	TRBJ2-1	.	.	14	CASSSLGTYNEQFF	TGTGCCAGCAGCTCACTCGGGACCTACAATGAGCAGTTCTTC
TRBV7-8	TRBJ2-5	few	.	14	CASSPGGGRETQYF	TGTGCCAGCAGCCCCGGAGGGGGCCGGGAGACCCAGTACTTC
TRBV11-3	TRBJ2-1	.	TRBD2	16	CASSLGSGGPYNEQFF	TGTGCCAGCAGCTTAGGGAGCGGGGGACCGTACAATGAGCAGTTCTTC
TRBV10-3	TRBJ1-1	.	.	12	CAIKGADSWAFF	TGTGCCATCAAGGGCGCGGACAGCTGGGCTTTCTTT
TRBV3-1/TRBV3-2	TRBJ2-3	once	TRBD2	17	CASSQGLLASSTDTQYF	TGTGCCAGCAGCCAAGGTTTACTAGCGTCTAGCACAGATACGCAGTATTTT
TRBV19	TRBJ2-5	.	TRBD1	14	CASSSTGAGETQYF	TGTGCCAGTAGTTCAACAGGGGCCGGAGAGACCCAGTACTTC
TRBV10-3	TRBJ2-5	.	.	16	CAISDPAGVGQETQYF	TGTGCCATCAGTGATCCCGCCGGAGTAGGCCAAGAGACCCAGTACTTC
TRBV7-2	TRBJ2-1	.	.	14	CASSLEAQGMGQFF	TGTGCCAGCAGCTTAGAGGCCCAGGGAATGGGGCAGTTCTTC
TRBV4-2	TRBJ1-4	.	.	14	CASSRDRTNEKLFF	TGTGCCAGCAGCCGAGACAGAACTAATGAAAAACTGTTTTTT